This T cell receptor (beta chain) was retrieved from a study of sequential checkpoint blockade in melanoma. Study in general: After both sequences, patients received maintenance nivolumab. About 90 pretreatment tumor DNA samples were TCRβ immunosequenced.

CDR1 and CDR2 from the germline V gene are KGHSH and LQKENI. CDR3 length: 14 residues. V dropped 3 bases and J dropped 4 bases, with 12 bases sitting between them. Produced via immunoSEQ multiplex PCR; TCRdb's table is partial and in-frame only. Seen here are roughly 3,000 clones, roughly 17% observed once, and the top ten hold about 15%. Treatment noted: randomized to nivolumab then ipilimumab (arm A) or the reverse (arm B). The sample in question was tumor tissue (inferred from file names), obtained from a patient given nivolumab and ipilimumab in sequence. This chain connects TRBV18 to TRBJ2-5, with D tentatively TRBD1 (6 bases). The TCR originated in a human donor with melanoma. This CDR3 is CASSPTGFGETQYF. The CDR3 DNA reads as TGTGCCAGCTCACCCACAGGGTTTGGAGAGACCCAGTACTTC.